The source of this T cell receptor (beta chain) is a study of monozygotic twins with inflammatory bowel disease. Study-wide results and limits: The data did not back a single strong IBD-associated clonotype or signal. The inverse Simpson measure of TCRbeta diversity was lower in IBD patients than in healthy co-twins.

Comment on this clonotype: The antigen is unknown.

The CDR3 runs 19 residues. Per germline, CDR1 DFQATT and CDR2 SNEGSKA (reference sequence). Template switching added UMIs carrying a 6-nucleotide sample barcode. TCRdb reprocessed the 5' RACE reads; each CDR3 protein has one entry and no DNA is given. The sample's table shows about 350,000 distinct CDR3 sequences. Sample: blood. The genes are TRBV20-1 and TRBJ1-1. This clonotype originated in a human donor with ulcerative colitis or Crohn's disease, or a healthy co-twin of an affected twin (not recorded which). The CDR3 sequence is CSARRAGGIPTGRNTEAFF.